One and the same sample provided the 8 T cell receptor beta chains below, sequenced in a study of blood T cells in healthy people across ages. Using a J-beta primer mix together with a sample-barcoded 5' primer, a second PCR was run for roughly 6 to 12 cycles. In TCRdb, the 5' RACE reads were re-called with MiXCR into one record per CDR3 protein. The sample contains approximately 880,000 distinct CDR3 sequences, about 48% of which appear only once. The sequencing sample was made of blood. These receptors originate from a man aged 25-45 years in good health.

The V gene is TRBV7-2, the J gene TRBJ2-1, with D hard to call. V dropped 1 base and J dropped 4 bases, with 14 bases sitting between them. CDR1 is SGHTA, CDR2 FQGNSA, per germline. The CDR3 is 16 residues long. CDR3 DNA: TGTGCCAGCAGCTTAGATTGGAGTACGGAGTACAATGAGCAGTTCTTC. This gives the protein CASSLDWSTEYNEQFF.

This clonotype was seen repeatedly, ten times or more. The V call is TRBV12-3 or TRBV12-4, the J call TRBJ2-7; 11 nucleotides align to TRBD1. After removal of 6 bases from V and 4 bases from J, the junction contained 5 bases not matched to a gene. CDR3 size: 14 residues. As DNA, the CDR3 is TGTGCCAGCAGAGGACAGGGGGCAGGGTACGAGCAGTACTTC. Translation: CASRGQGAGYEQYF.

The chain has TRBV6-1 and TRBJ2-7, with 13 bases matching TRBD2. CDR1 MNHNS and CDR2 SASEGT come from the germline V gene. The V segment lost 11 bases and the J segment 1 base; nucleotides outside the gene matches: 8. The CDR3 extends over 15 amino acids. This CDR3 reads CAGTLTSGGSYEQYF. For the CDR3, the DNA is TGTGCCGGCACTCTGACTAGCGGGGGGTCCTACGAGCAGTACTTC.

The rearrangement joins TRBV5-6 to TRBJ2-5; D unclear. The J call may be faulty, since TRBJ2-7 better matches the DNA end. The germline V gene has CDR1 SGHDT and CDR2 YYEEEE. The CDR3 totals 14 residues. The CDR3 DNA follows: TGTGCCAGCAGCTTCTTCAGCTCAGCCTACGAGCAGTACTTC. It yields the protein CASSFFSSAYEQYF.

The V call is TRBV5-1, the J call TRBJ2-7; 10 bases line up with TRBD2. Germline V gives CDR1 SGHRS, CDR2 YFSETQ. V trimming: 1 base; J trimming: 3 bases; junction bases outside the gene matches: 4. The CDR3 is 15 residues long. This CDR3 is CASSLKASGGYEQYF. CDR3 DNA: TGCGCCAGCAGCTTGAAGGCTAGCGGGGGCTACGAGCAGTACTTC.

The chain links TRBV15 to TRBJ1-1, with D possibly TRBD1 on 6 matching bases. The CDR3 runs 17 residues. Germline CDR1 and CDR2: LNHNV and YYDKDF (reference sequence). Trimming removed 0 bases at V and 1 base at J, with 15 bases between. The CDR3 bases are TGTGCCACCAGCAGAGATTGGACAGCAGGGAGGAACACTGAAGCTTTCTTT. Translated, it gives CATSRDWTAGRNTEAFF.

This chain links TRBV4-1 with TRBJ2-7; D might be TRBD1 or TRBD2, each matching 5 bases. V was pared by 0 bases and J by 0 bases, with 12 bases between. Germline CDR1 MGHRA, CDR2 YSYEKL. The CDR3 is made up of 16 amino acids. The CDR3 protein is CASSQEGPPSSYEQYF. As DNA, the CDR3 is TGCGCCAGCAGCCAAGAGGGACCTCCGAGCTCCTACGAGCAGTACTTC.

V and J are TRBV5-1 and TRBJ2-1, with D hard to call. The closer fit of TRBJ2-7 to the DNA end suggests the J call may be wrong. Germline lookup yields CDR1 SGHRS and CDR2 YFSETQ. The CDR3 has 15 amino acids. The chain's CDR3 is CASSLGAGAYNEQYF. DNA of the CDR3: TGCGCCAGCAGCTTGGGGGCAGGAGCCTACAATGAGCAGTACTTC.